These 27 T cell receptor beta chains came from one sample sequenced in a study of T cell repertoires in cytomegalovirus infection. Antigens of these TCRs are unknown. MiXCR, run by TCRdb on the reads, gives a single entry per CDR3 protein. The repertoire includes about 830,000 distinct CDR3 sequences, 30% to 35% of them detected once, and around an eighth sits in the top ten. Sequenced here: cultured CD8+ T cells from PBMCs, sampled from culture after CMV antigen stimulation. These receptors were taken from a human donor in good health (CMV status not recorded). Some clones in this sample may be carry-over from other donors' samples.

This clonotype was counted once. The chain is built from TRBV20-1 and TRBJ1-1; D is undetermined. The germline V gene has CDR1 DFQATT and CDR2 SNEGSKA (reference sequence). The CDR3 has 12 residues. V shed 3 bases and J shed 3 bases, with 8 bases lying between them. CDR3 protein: CSASLIDTEAFF. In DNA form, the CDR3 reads TGCAGTGCTAGTCTGATAGACACTGAAGCTTTCTTT.

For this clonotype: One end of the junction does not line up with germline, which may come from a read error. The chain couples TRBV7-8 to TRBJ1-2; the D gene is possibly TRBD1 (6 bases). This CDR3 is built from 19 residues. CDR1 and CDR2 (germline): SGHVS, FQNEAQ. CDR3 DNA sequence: TGTGTCAGCAGCTTATGGGGGGAGACTGGGGGCCGCCTTAACTATGGCTACACCTTC. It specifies CVSSLWGETGGRLNYGYTF.

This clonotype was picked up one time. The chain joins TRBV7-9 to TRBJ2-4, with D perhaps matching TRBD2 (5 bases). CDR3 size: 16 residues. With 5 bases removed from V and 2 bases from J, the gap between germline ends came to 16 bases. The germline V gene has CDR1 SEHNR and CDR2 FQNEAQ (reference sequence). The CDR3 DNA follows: TGTGCCAGCAGCCTAAGCCTGGGAGCAACCAAAAACATTCAGTACTTC. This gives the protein CASSLSLGATKNIQYF.

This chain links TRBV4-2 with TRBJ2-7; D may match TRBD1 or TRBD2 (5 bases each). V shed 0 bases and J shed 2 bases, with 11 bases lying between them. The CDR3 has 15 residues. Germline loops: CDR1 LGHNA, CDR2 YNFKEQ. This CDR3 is CASSQELGRTYEQYF. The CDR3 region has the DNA TGTGCCAGCAGCCAAGAATTGGGACGGACCTACGAGCAGTACTTC.

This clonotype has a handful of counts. The CDR3 loop is CASSLTDRYHQPQHF. CDR3 bases: TGTGCCAGCAGTTTAACCGACAGGTACCATCAGCCCCAGCATTTT. The chain combines TRBV12-3 or TRBV12-4 with TRBJ1-5; weak D call: TRBD1 (6 bases). With 2 bases removed from V and 5 bases from J, the gap between germline ends came to 13 bases. CDR3 length equals 15 residues.

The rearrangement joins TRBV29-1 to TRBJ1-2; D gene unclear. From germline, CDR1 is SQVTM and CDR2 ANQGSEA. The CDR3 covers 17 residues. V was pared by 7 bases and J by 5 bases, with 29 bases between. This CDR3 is CSADPTEMQSDGYGYTF. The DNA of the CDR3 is TGCAGCGCCGACCCCACTGAAATGCAGTCGGATGGGTATGGCTACACCTTC.

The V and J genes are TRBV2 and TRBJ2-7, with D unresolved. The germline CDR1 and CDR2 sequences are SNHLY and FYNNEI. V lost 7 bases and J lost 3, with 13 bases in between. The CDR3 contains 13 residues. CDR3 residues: CASTLRRIYEQYV. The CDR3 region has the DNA TGTGCCAGCACCCTCCGACGGATCTACGAGCAGTACGTC.

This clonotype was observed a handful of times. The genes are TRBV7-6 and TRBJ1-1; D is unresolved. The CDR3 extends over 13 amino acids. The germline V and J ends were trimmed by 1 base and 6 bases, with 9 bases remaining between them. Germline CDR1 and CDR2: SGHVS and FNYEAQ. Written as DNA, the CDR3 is TGTGCCAGCAGCTTAGTAGGGTACCCTGAAGCTTTCTTT. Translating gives CASSLVGYPEAFF.

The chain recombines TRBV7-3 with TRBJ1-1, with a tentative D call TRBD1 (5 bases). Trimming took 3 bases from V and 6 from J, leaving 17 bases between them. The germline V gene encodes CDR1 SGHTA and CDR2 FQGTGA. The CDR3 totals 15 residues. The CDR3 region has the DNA TGTGCCAGCAGCTTCATAAGACAGAGGGGCTCTGAAGCTTTCTTT. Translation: CASSFIRQRGSEAFF.

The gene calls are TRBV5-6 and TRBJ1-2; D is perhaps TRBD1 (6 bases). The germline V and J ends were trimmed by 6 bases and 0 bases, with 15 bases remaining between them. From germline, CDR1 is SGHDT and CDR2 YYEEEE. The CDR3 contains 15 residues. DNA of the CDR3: TGTGCCAGCACCCTTGGACAGCAGACTAACTATGGCTACACCTTC. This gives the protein CASTLGQQTNYGYTF. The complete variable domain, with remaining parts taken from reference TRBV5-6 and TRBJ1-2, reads DAGVTQSPTHLIKTRGQQVTLRCSPKSGHDTVSWYQQALGQGPQFIFQYYEEEERQRGNFPDRFSGHQFPNYSSELNVNALLLGDSALYLCASTLGQQTNYGYTFGSGTRLTVV.

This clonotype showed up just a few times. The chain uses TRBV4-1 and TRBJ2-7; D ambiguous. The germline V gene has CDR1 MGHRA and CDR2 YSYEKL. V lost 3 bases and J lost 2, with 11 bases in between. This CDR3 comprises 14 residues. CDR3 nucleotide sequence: TGCGCCAGCAGCCAGGGAACCGACCCCTACGAGCAGTACTTC. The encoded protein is CASSQGTDPYEQYF.

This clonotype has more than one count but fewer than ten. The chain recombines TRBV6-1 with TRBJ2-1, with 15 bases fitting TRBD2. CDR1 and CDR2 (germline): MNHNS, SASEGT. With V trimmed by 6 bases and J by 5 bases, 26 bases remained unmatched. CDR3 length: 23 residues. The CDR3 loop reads CASSFSPPAGVGTSGGRHNEQFF. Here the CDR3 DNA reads TGTGCCAGCAGCTTCTCCCCGCCGGCAGGGGTCGGGACTAGCGGGGGGAGACACAATGAGCAGTTCTTC.

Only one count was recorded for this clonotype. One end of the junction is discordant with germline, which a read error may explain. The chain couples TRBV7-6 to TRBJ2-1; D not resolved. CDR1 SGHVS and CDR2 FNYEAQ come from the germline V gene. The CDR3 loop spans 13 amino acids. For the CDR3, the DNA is TGTGTCAGCAGCTTGGGCGGTCACAATGAGCAGTTCTTC. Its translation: CVSSLGGHNEQFF.

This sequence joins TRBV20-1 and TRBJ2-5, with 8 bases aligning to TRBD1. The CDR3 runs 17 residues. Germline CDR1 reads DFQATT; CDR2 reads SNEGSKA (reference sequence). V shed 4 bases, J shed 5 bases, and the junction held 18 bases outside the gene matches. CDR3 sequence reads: CSATPGQGFFSLETQYF. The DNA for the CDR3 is TGCAGTGCTACCCCCGGACAGGGTTTTTTCAGTCTGGAGACCCAGTACTTC.

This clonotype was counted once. The CDR3 region is CASSHGGTLNV. The CDR3 bases are TGTGCCAGCTCACATGGGGGAACCCTGAACGTC. The gene calls are TRBV18 and TRBJ2-7, with D tentatively TRBD1 or TRBD2 (5 bases each). CDR1 is KGHSH and CDR2 is LQKENI in the germline V gene. This CDR3 is 11 amino acids long.

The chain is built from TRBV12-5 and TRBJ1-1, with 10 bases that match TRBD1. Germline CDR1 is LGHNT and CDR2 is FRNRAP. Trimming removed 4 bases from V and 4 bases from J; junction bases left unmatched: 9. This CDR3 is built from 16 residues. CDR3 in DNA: TGTGCTAGTGGTTGGGGGACAGGGGTAGGACTCACTGAAGCTTTCTTT. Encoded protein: CASGWGTGVGLTEAFF. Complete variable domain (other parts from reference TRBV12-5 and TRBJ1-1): DARVTQTPRHKVTEMGQEVTMRCQPILGHNTVFWYRQTMMQGLELLAYFRNRAPLDDSGMPKDRFSAEMPDATLATLKIQPSEPRDSAVYFCASGWGTGVGLTEAFFGQGTRLTVV.

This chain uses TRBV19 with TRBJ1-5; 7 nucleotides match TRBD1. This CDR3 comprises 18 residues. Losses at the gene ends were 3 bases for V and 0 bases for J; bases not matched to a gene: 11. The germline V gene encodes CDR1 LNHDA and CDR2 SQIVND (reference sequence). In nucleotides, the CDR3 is TGTGCCAGTAGTATGTGGGGACAGATGGGCAATAGCAATCAGCCCCAGCATTTT. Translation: CASSMWGQMGNSNQPQHF.

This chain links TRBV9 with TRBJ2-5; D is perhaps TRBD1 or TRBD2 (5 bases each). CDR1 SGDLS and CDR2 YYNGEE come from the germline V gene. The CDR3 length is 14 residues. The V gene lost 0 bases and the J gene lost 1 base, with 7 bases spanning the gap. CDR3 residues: CASSVAGTQETQYF. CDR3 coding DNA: TGTGCCAGCAGCGTAGCAGGGACCCAAGAGACCCAGTACTTC.

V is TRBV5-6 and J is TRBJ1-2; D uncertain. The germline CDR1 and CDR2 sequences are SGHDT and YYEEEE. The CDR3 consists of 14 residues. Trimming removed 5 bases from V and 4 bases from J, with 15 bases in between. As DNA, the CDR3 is TGTGCCAGCAGTTCACCTCGGTCCGTCTATGGCTACACCTTC. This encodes CASSSPRSVYGYTF.

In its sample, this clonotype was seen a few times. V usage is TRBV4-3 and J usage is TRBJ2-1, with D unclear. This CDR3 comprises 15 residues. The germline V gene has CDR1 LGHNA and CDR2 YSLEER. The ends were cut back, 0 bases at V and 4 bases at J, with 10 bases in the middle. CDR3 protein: CASSQDRVPYNEQFF. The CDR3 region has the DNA TGCGCCAGCAGCCAAGATAGAGTCCCGTACAATGAGCAGTTCTTC.

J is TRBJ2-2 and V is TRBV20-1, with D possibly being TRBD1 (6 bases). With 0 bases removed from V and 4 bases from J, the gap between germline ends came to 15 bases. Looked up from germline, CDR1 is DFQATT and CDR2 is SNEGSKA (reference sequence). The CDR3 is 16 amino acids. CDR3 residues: CSARDFRDTSTGELFF. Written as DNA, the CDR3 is TGCAGTGCTAGAGATTTCCGGGACACCTCCACCGGGGAGCTGTTTTTT.

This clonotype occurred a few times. CDR3 bases: TGTGCCAGCAGCTTAGCAGGCGGGGATGTTGAAGCTTTCTTT. It is translated as CASSLAGGDVEAFF. The chain carries TRBV7-8 and TRBJ1-1; D is undetermined. The CDR3 totals 14 residues. Germline loops: CDR1 SGHVS, CDR2 FQNEAQ. Trimming removed 0 bases from V and 7 bases from J, with 12 bases in between. The full variable domain, completed using reference TRBV7-8 and TRBJ1-1, is GAGVSQSPRYKVAKRGQDVALRCDPISGHVSLFWYQQALGQGPEFLTYFQNEAQLDKSGLPSDRFFAERPEGSVSTLKIQRTQQEDSAVYLCASSLAGGDVEAFFGQGTRLTVV.

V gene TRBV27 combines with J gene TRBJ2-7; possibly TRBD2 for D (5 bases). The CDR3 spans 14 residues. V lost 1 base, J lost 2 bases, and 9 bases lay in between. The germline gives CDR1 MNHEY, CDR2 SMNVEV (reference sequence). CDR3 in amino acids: CASSLFRGPYEQYF. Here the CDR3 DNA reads TGTGCCAGCAGTTTATTCCGCGGGCCCTACGAGCAGTACTTC.

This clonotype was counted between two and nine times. In DNA form, the CDR3 reads TGTGCCAGCAGCCAAGATTCGGGCAGATCCAATTCACCCCTCCACTTT. It is translated as CASSQDSGRSNSPLHF. The genes are TRBV4-2 and TRBJ1-6; no clear D. CDR3 size: 16 residues. V was pared by 0 bases and J by 7 bases, with 13 bases between. CDR1 is LGHNA and CDR2 is YNFKEQ in the germline V gene.

Here the CDR3 DNA reads TGTGCCAGCAGCCCTTTGGACAAAAACTACAATGAGCAGTTCTTC. This sequence encodes CASSPLDKNYNEQFF. V is TRBV7-9 and J is TRBJ2-1, with a weak D call TRBD1 (5 bases). Looked up from germline, CDR1 is SEHNR and CDR2 is FQNEAQ (reference sequence). V was cut by 5 bases and J by 3 bases, with 14 bases left in between. The CDR3 totals 15 residues.

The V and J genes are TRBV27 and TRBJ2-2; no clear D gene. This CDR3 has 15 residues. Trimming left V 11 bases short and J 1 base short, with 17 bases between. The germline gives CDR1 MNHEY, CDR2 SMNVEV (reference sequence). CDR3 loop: CACSLRQGNTGELFF. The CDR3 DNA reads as TGTGCCTGCTCCCTGCGCCAAGGGAACACCGGGGAGCTGTTTTTT.

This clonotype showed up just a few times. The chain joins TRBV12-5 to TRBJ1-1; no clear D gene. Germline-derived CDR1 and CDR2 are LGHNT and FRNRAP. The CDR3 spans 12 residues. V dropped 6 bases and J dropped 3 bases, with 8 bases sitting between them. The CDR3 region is CASGLRYTEAFF. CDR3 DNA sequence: TGTGCTAGTGGCCTACGGTACACTGAAGCTTTCTTT.